Listed below are T cell receptor beta chains from one sample, sequenced in a study of shared clonotypes between healthy human individuals. The protocol was immunoSEQ multiplex PCR, while the TCRdb copy is restricted to in-frame clones and leaves out a portion. The sample records millions of clones, roughly 92% being singletons. The specimen was naive CD4+ T cells sorted from blood. These receptors all stem from a man between 18 and 29 years old in good health. Each CDR3 is given with its conserved first and last residue. A D gene is named only where the DNA matches it firmly.

V gene	D gene	J gene	CDR3 protein
TRBV6-6	TRBD2	TRBJ2-5	CASSYSQGGGETQYF
TRBV18	.	TRBJ1-4	CASSGNEKLFF
TRBV2	.	TRBJ1-5	CASTRGGNQPQHF
TRBV18	.	TRBJ1-1	CASSPVPKVEAFF
TRBV5-6	TRBD1	TRBJ1-1	CASSLWDTRGTEAFF
TRBV4-1	TRBD2	TRBJ2-3	CASSRPRAGEITDTQYF
TRBV5-4	.	TRBJ2-2	CASSRPSNTGELFF
TRBV6-1	.	TRBJ2-7	CASTDGADEQYF
TRBV5-1	.	TRBJ2-5	CASSSDPHETQYF
TRBV6-1	.	TRBJ2-4	CASRGRNLAKNIQYF
TRBV2	.	TRBJ1-1	CASASTGRRNTEAFF
TRBV28	.	TRBJ1-2	CASSRGGLSNYGYTF
TRBV7-9	TRBD1	TRBJ2-1	CASSLWLTGENEQFF
TRBV29-1	.	TRBJ2-2	CSVSDSGELFF
TRBV21-1	.	TRBJ2-7	CASSKGEFNEQYF
TRBV5-4	.	TRBJ2-7	CASSVLGAGGEQYF
TRBV7-2	.	TRBJ1-1	CASSVSDNPATEAFF
TRBV10-3	.	TRBJ2-7	CAISGLDHEQYF
TRBV9	.	TRBJ2-3	CASSQLGRHTDTQYF
TRBV7-9	TRBD1	TRBJ1-5	CASSQGDYSNQPQHF
TRBV9	TRBD1	TRBJ1-5	CASSLEGAVNQPQHF
TRBV27	.	TRBJ1-1	CASSSHLLRRGGNTEAFF
TRBV5-1	.	TRBJ2-7	CASSLLGGSAYEQYF
TRBV7-6	.	TRBJ2-5	CASSLAAQETQYF
TRBV6-1	.	TRBJ2-6	CASGRYSGANVLTF
TRBV13	.	TRBJ2-3	CASSLGGRTDTQYF
TRBV2	TRBD2	TRBJ2-5	CASSATSGGAQETQYF
TRBV7-9	.	TRBJ2-3	CASSALVGDTQYF
TRBV2	.	TRBJ2-7	CASIINNYEQYF
TRBV7-8	TRBD1	TRBJ1-5	CASSVGQGENQPQHF
TRBV7-6	.	TRBJ2-3	CASSLAAGPISTDTQYF
TRBV5-1	.	TRBJ2-7	CASSLAMDGGEQYF
TRBV10-3	.	TRBJ1-6	CAIRDKNNSPLHF
TRBV6-5	.	TRBJ2-7	CASSYFPPAPPYEQYF
TRBV10-3	.	TRBJ2-5	CAISERGQETQYF
TRBV19	TRBD1	TRBJ1-2	CASRGTGSNYGYTF
TRBV5-4	TRBD2	TRBJ2-1	CASSLGLASGEQFF
TRBV27	TRBD2	TRBJ2-3	CASSLGLAGGPDTQYF
TRBV6-5	TRBD1	TRBJ1-1	CASSYSDRGLSTEAFF
TRBV2	TRBD2	TRBJ2-1	CASRGLAGPTSSYNEQFF
TRBV6-5	TRBD1	TRBJ1-2	CASSSPGQGARGYTF
TRBV10-3	TRBD2	TRBJ2-1	CAITSGGDNEQFF
TRBV10-3	TRBD1	TRBJ1-1	CAISELRWGDRGLGTEAFF
TRBV6-1	.	TRBJ2-7	CASSETREQYF
TRBV7-9	.	TRBJ2-2	CASPEGETGELFF
TRBV7-8	.	TRBJ2-5	CASSLNGGQETQYF
TRBV6-5	.	TRBJ2-2	CASSYFRGGTGELFF
TRBV6-1	.	TRBJ1-1	CASSVRRNTEAFF
TRBV21-1	.	TRBJ1-3	CASSKVAASKGNTIYF
TRBV10-3	TRBD2	TRBJ2-1	CATDSGTSGSFNEQFF
TRBV5-6	.	TRBJ2-2	CASSLTGVGTGELFF
TRBV10-2	TRBD2	TRBJ2-3	CASSESLAGGPDTQYF
TRBV7-2	.	TRBJ2-3	CASSLYQRLVTDTQYF
TRBV30	.	TRBJ1-2	CAWSVGTASLSF
TRBV7-8	TRBD1	TRBJ2-7	CASSLEATGAYEQYF
TRBV11-1	.	TRBJ1-1	CASSSAGRTEAFF
TRBV6-4	.	TRBJ1-1	CASSESGNTEAFF
TRBV4-1	.	TRBJ2-3	CASSQDGQRGRDTQYF
TRBV28	.	TRBJ2-7	CASSSLQRYEQYF